The 19 T cell receptor beta chains given below trace back to one sample, sequenced in a study of T cell changes during pregnancy in multiple sclerosis. Libraries were prepared by immunoSEQ multiplex PCR; TCRdb keeps only in-frame clonotypes and omits some of them. The sample has around 24,000 clones; roughly 89% are singletons. This material consisted of CD8+ T cells from peripheral blood mononuclear cells, taken in the first trimester of pregnancy. These receptors all stem from a female donor in good health, enrolled as a control in a pregnancy study.

This chain uses TRBV27 with TRBJ2-5, with D maybe TRBD2 (7 bases). Germline CDR1 reads MNHEY; CDR2 reads SMNVEV (reference sequence). The CDR3 loop spans 15 amino acids. V was pared by 5 bases and J by 5 bases, with 18 bases between. CDR3 DNA: TGTGCCAGCAGTGGGGGGGCGCTCCCGCAGGAGACCCAGTACTTC. Protein product: CASSGGALPQETQYF.

This clone occurred once. The rearrangement links TRBV9 to TRBJ2-3; D gene unclear. CDR1 SGDLS and CDR2 YYNGEE come from the germline V gene. V lost 7 bases, J lost 6 bases, and 6 bases lay in between. The CDR3 is 10 residues long. CDR3: CASGRDTQYF. CDR3 DNA sequence: TGTGCCAGCGGTCGGGATACGCAGTATTTT.

V and J are TRBV4-1 and TRBJ2-7; 8 bases align to TRBD2. This CDR3 comprises 14 residues. Germline lookup yields CDR1 MGHRA and CDR2 YSYEKL. The ends lost 8 bases at V and 3 bases at J; junction bases unmatched: 9. The CDR3 nucleotides are TGCGCCAGCTCCTGGAGGCGGGGGGACTACGAGCAGTACTTC. Translated: CASSWRRGDYEQYF.

The genes are TRBV9 and TRBJ1-3, with 11 bases identical to TRBD1. The germline V gene encodes CDR1 SGDLS and CDR2 YYNGEE. The CDR3 is 18 residues long. J lost 0 bases, V lost 1 base, and 6 bases had no gene match. CDR3 residues: CASSVRWTGGSSGNTIYF. The CDR3 DNA follows: TGTGCCAGCAGCGTACGTTGGACAGGGGGCTCCTCTGGAAACACCATATATTTT.

V gene TRBV9 combines with J gene TRBJ1-2, with D perhaps matching TRBD1 (5 bases). V dropped 3 bases and J dropped 0 bases, with 15 bases sitting between them. There are 16 residues in the CDR3. The V gene's germline CDR1 is SGDLS and CDR2 YYNGEE. CDR3 in DNA: TGTGCCAGCAGCGAGACAGAAATGACACCTAACTATGGCTACACCTTC. Its translation: CASSETEMTPNYGYTF.

The J gene is TRBJ1-4, the V gene TRBV2, with a tentative D call TRBD1 (5 bases). V dropped 3 bases and J dropped 6 bases, with 14 bases sitting between them. CDR1 is SNHLY, CDR2 FYNNEI, per germline. The CDR3 has 15 residues. The CDR3 is CASSDPSLGDEKLFF. In DNA, the CDR3 is TGTGCCAGCAGTGACCCCAGCTTAGGGGATGAAAAACTGTTTTTT.

The count of this clone is one. The chain is built from TRBV11-3 and TRBJ2-1, with D perhaps TRBD2 (5 bases). CDR3 length: 13 amino acids. CDR1 is SGHNT, CDR2 YENEEA, per germline. Trimming took 2 bases from V and 8 from J, leaving 10 bases between them. This chain's CDR3 is CASSLFEGDEQFF. CDR3 DNA sequence: TGTGCCAGCAGCTTATTCGAGGGTGATGAGCAGTTCTTC.

The gene calls are TRBV28 and TRBJ1-4; D gene uncertain. V lost 4 bases, J lost 2 bases, and 11 bases lay in between. Germline V gives CDR1 MDHEN, CDR2 SYDVKM. The length of the CDR3 is 15 residues. The CDR3 DNA is TGTGCCAGCAGTTATCCCCGTTCGACTAATGAAAAACTGTTTTTT. This sequence encodes CASSYPRSTNEKLFF.

The chain's CDR3 is CSVESGGSYEQYF. The CDR3 region has the DNA TGCAGCGTTGAATCGGGGGGATCCTACGAGCAGTACTTC. The chain carries TRBV29-1 and TRBJ2-7; 7 bases align to TRBD2. The CDR3 has 13 amino acids. Germline trimming cut 2 bases from V and 1 base from J; bases unmatched to any gene: 2. Per germline, CDR1 SQVTM and CDR2 ANQGSEA.

This clone has only one observation. V is TRBV9 and J is TRBJ2-1; D may be TRBD1 (5 bases). This CDR3 is 15 amino acids long. Trimming shortened V by 1 base and J by 1 base, and 9 bases separated the two germline ends. From germline, CDR1 is SGDLS and CDR2 YYNGEE. CDR3 sequence: CASSVSGKSYNEQFF. In DNA form, the CDR3 reads TGTGCCAGCAGCGTATCAGGGAAATCCTACAATGAGCAGTTCTTC.

The chain is built from TRBV7-9 and TRBJ1-1, with D maybe TRBD1 (6 bases). Germline CDR1 and CDR2: SEHNR and FQNEAQ (reference sequence). Trimming left V 1 base short and J 4 bases short, with 13 bases between. This CDR3 has 15 amino acids. The chain's CDR3 is CASSLGGGGGTEAFF. The DNA of the CDR3 is TGTGCCAGCAGCTTAGGGGGGGGCGGTGGCACTGAAGCTTTCTTT. The full variable domain, completed using reference TRBV7-9 and TRBJ1-1, is DTGVSQNPRHKITKRGQNVTFRCDPISEHNRLYWYRQTLGQGPEFLTYFQNEAQLEKSRLLSDRFSAERPKGSFSTLEIQRTEQGDSAMYLCASSLGGGGGTEAFFGQGTRLTVV.

This chain links TRBV5-4 with TRBJ2-5; D may be TRBD2 (5 bases). CDR1 and CDR2 (germline): SGHNT, YYREEE (reference sequence). Trimming took 2 bases from V and 1 from J, leaving 12 bases between them. There are 15 residues in the CDR3. This CDR3 is CASSLPFGSQETQYF. The CDR3, as DNA: TGTGCCAGCAGCTTACCTTTTGGGAGCCAAGAGACCCAGTACTTC.

V is TRBV7-9 and J is TRBJ1-6; D remains unclear. The V end lost 0 bases, the J end lost 9 bases, and 21 bases lay between the germline ends. Germline CDR1 reads SEHNR; CDR2 reads FQNEAQ (reference sequence). The CDR3 sequence is 18 residues long. The CDR3 spells CASSLAYGEDSLVSPLHF. The CDR3 coding sequence is TGTGCCAGCAGCTTAGCGTATGGTGAGGATTCGTTGGTTTCACCCCTCCACTTT.

The chain uses TRBV7-2 and TRBJ1-1; D unresolved. Germline V lookup: CDR1 SGHTA, CDR2 FQGNSA. This CDR3 comprises 14 residues. V dropped 1 base and J dropped 3 bases, with 9 bases sitting between them. CDR3 loop: CASSLGAGYTEAFF. Here the CDR3 DNA reads TGTGCCAGCAGCTTAGGAGCAGGATACACTGAAGCTTTCTTT.

This chain uses TRBV4-1 with TRBJ2-5; no reliable D call. The DNA end favors TRBJ2-7, so the J call may be wrong. CDR3 length: 13 amino acids. The V gene's germline CDR1 is MGHRA and CDR2 YSYEKL. The CDR3 nucleotides are TGCGCCAGCAGCCATCCAGGATTCTACGAGCAGTACTTC. Translating it yields CASSHPGFYEQYF.

By share, this clone ranks as medium-sized. The V call is TRBV11-2, the J call TRBJ1-1, with a possible D match to TRBD1 (5 bases). In germline, CDR1 is SGHAT, CDR2 FQNNGV. The CDR3 sequence is 16 residues long. Trimming stripped 5 bases from V and 4 bases from J, with 20 bases between. The CDR3 sequence is CASSPRRQVGGTEAFF. In DNA form, the CDR3 reads TGTGCCAGCAGCCCCAGACGGCAGGTCGGGGGCACTGAAGCTTTCTTT.

The chain recombines TRBV27 with TRBJ2-7; 9 positions agree with TRBD1. The ends lost 5 bases at V and 4 bases at J; junction bases unmatched: 9. Germline-derived CDR1 and CDR2 are MNHEY and SMNVEV (reference sequence). This CDR3 is 15 amino acids long. The CDR3 protein is CASSVLPGQGYEQYF. CDR3 sequence (DNA): TGTGCCAGCAGTGTCTTACCGGGACAGGGTTACGAGCAGTACTTC.

This clone was recorded a few times. The CDR3 bases are TGTGCCAGCAGCCCGATGGCCGCAAATGAGCAGTTCTTC. Its translation is CASSPMAANEQFF. V is TRBV7-3 and J is TRBJ2-1; unclear D gene. From germline, CDR1 is SGHTA and CDR2 FQGTGA. This CDR3 has 13 residues. V lost 5 bases, J lost 7 bases, and 12 bases lay in between.

The genes are TRBV7-9 and TRBJ1-5; TRBD1 is a possible D gene (6 bases). The germline V and J ends were trimmed by 1 base and 3 bases, with 13 bases remaining between them. The CDR3 covers 16 residues. Germline V lookup: CDR1 SEHNR, CDR2 FQNEAQ (reference sequence). CDR3 in amino acids: CASSLVGEGVNQPQHF. DNA for the CDR3: TGTGCCAGCAGCTTAGTCGGGGAGGGGGTCAATCAGCCCCAGCATTTT.